The 9 T cell receptor beta chains listed next were all sequenced from one sample in a study of T cells after yellow fever vaccination. TCRdb itself ran the 5' RACE reads through MiXCR, one entry per CDR3 protein. The sample lists roughly 50,000 distinct CDR3 sequences; 7.4% were seen once. The sequences come from CD8+ T cells sorted from PBMCs, collected around 14 days after the first yellow fever vaccination. Source of these receptors: a man aged 18 to 29 who received the YFV17D yellow fever vaccine.

This clonotype was recorded at least ten times. This rearrangement joins TRBV7-9 to TRBJ1-1; the D gene is possibly TRBD1 (6 bases). V was pared by 2 bases and J by 8 bases, with 9 bases between. The length of the CDR3 is 12 residues. In germline, CDR1 is SEHNR, CDR2 FQNEAQ (reference sequence). CDR3 DNA sequence: TGTGCCAGCAGCTTAAACAGGGTAGAAGCTTTCTTT. Amino acids: CASSLNRVEAFF.

Relative to its sample, this clonotype is medium-sized (0.01 to 0.1%). This chain joins TRBV9 and TRBJ2-4; 13 bases are shared with TRBD2. The CDR3 runs 19 residues. V lost 4 bases to trimming and J lost 0 bases; unmatched junction nucleotides: 10. Germline CDR1 SGDLS, CDR2 YYNGEE. In DNA form, the CDR3 reads TGTGCCAGCAGCCCGACTAGCGGGGGGTCCCTCGTAGCCAAAAACATTCAGTACTTC. Translation gives CASSPTSGGSLVAKNIQYF.

Details on this clonotype: This sequence may be a read error, since a much larger clone differs from it by one base. This chain links TRBV12-5 with TRBJ2-1; D ambiguous. Germline lookup yields CDR1 LGHNT and CDR2 FRNRAP. V was cut by 3 bases and J by 7 bases, with 7 bases left in between. There are 12 residues in the CDR3. The CDR3 region has the DNA TGTGCTAGTGGTTTTGGTTGGAATGAGCAGTTCTTC. It translates to CASGFGWNEQFF.

CDR3 amino acids: CASSGQGSQPQHF. As DNA, the CDR3 is TGTGCCAGTAGTGGGCAGGGTAGTCAGCCCCAGCATTTT. The genes are TRBV19 and TRBJ1-5; D is possibly TRBD1 (5 bases). Germline CDR1 is LNHDA and CDR2 is SQIVND (reference sequence). The length of the CDR3 is 13 residues. The V end was cut by 5 bases, the J end by 6 bases, with 11 bases between. Looking up the rest from reference TRBV19 and TRBJ1-5 gives the full variable domain: DGGITQSPKYLFRKEGQNVTLSCEQNLNHDAMYWYRQDPGQGLRLIYYSQIVNDFQKGDIAEGYSVSREKKESFPLTVTSAQKNPTAFYLCASSGQGSQPQHFGDGTRLSIL.

This clonotype was detected many times. The chain couples TRBV6-1 to TRBJ1-5; 10 bases agree with TRBD1. Germline V gene sequence: CDR1 MNHNS, CDR2 SASEGT. With 6 bases clipped from V and 6 bases from J, the junction kept 2 bases outside the gene matches. This CDR3 comprises 13 residues. In nucleotides, the CDR3 is TGTGCCAGCAGGGACAGGGGGACTCAGCCCCAGCATTTT. Translated, it gives CASRDRGTQPQHF.

The chain employs TRBV3-1 and TRBJ2-3; 9 bases fit TRBD2. This CDR3 has 17 residues. Germline V gene sequence: CDR1 LGHDT, CDR2 YNNKEL (reference sequence). V dropped 10 bases and J dropped 4; count of bases not matched to a gene: 18. CDR3 nucleotide sequence: TGTGCCACCTGCCCCCCGCCTGGCGGGGGGGTGGCAGATACGCAGTATTTT. Its translation: CATCPPPGGGVADTQYF.

In its sample, this clonotype was seen many times. This rearrangement joins TRBV7-6 to TRBJ1-2, with D maybe TRBD1 (6 bases). Trimming cost V 4 bases and J 6 bases, with 18 bases left between them. There are 15 residues in the CDR3. Germline V gene data show CDR1 as SGHVS and CDR2 as FNYEAQ. This chain's CDR3 is CASSSLQGRSNGYTF. The DNA of the CDR3 is TGTGCCAGCAGCTCCTTACAGGGACGGAGTAATGGCTACACCTTC.

This clonotype showed up many times. The V and J genes are TRBV4-3 and TRBJ2-7; D unresolved. The CDR3 loop spans 15 amino acids. Trimming cost V 0 bases and J 3 bases, with 12 bases left between them. From germline, CDR1 is LGHNA and CDR2 YSLEER. The CDR3 DNA is TGCGCCAGCAGCCAAGAAATGGCGACGGTCTACGAGCAGTACTTC. This translates into CASSQEMATVYEQYF.

This clonotype was seen at least ten times. The chain is built from TRBV6-2 or TRBV6-3 and TRBJ2-7; TRBD1 aligns across 9 bases. The V gene's germline CDR1 is MNHEY and CDR2 SVGEGT. The CDR3 has 14 residues. Losses at the gene ends were 1 base for V and 3 bases for J; bases not matched to a gene: 1. CDR3 loop: CASSYWDRDYEQYF. CDR3 DNA sequence: TGTGCCAGCAGTTACTGGGACAGGGACTACGAGCAGTACTTC.